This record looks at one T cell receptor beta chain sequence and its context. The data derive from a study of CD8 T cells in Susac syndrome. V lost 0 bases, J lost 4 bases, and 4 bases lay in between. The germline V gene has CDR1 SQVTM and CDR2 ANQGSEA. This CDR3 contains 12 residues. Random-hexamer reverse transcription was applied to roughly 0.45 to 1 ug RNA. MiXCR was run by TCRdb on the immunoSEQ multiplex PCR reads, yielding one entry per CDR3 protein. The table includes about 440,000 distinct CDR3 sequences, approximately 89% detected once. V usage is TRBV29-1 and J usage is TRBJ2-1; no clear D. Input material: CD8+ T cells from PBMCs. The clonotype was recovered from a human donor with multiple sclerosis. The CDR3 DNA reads TGCAGCGTTGAAGAGGGGTACAATGAGCAGTTCTTC. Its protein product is CSVEEGYNEQFF.